Listed here is a single T cell receptor (beta chain). The antigen is not known. The data stem from a study of T cells in localized non-small cell lung cancer. TCRdb's copy holds only in-frame clones and misses some; the assay was immunoSEQ multiplex PCR. The sample carries roughly 34,000 clones, about nine tenths recorded once. Study observations and caveats: Multi-region tumor sequencing was not done, so intratumor heterogeneity could not be excluded. Uninvolved nearby lung showed the greatest T cell clonality, exceeding that found in tumor.

Germline-derived CDR1 and CDR2 are KGHSH and LQKENI. V dropped 0 bases and J dropped 3 bases, with 21 bases sitting between them. There are 18 residues in the CDR3. The chain uses TRBV18 and TRBJ2-7; D perhaps matches TRBD2 (6 bases). The starting material was peripheral blood mononuclear cells, obtained before any cancer treatment. The clonotype was recovered from a man aged 35 to 70 with stage III lung adenocarcinoma. DNA of the CDR3: TGTGCCAGCTCACCACCACATTCTCGAACGATCGGGAGCTACGAGCAGTACTTC. Translation: CASSPPHSRTIGSYEQYF.